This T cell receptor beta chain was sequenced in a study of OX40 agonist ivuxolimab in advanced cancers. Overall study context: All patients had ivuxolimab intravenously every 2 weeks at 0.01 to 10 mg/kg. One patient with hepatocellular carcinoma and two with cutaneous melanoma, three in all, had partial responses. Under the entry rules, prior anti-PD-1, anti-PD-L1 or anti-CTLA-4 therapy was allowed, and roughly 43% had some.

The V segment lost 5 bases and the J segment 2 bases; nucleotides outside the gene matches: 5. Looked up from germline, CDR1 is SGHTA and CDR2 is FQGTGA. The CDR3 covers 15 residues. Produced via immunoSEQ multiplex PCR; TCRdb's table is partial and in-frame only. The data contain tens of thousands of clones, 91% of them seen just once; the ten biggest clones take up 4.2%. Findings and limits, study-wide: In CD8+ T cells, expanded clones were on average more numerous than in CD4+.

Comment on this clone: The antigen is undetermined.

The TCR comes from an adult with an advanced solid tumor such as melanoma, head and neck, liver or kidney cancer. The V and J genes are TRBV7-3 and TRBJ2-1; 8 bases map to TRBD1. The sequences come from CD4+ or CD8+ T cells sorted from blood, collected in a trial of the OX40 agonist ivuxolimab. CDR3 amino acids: CASSAAGGTYNEQFF. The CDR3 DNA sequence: TGTGCCAGCAGCGCAGCAGGGGGCACCTACAATGAGCAGTTCTTC.